This is a list of T cell receptor beta chains from one sample in a study of cytomegalovirus exposure and HLA in healthy donors. Libraries were prepared by immunoSEQ multiplex PCR; TCRdb keeps only in-frame clonotypes and omits some of them. The sample records over 110,000 clones, approximately 80% being singletons. Sequenced input: PBMCs. Source of these receptors: a male donor in good health and CMV-seropositive. The conserved cysteine and the conserved F or W are not part of the CDR3 here. Fields, in order: clone size, V gene, CDR3 protein. Part of the rows lack a size; the others show once, few, many or a class for expanded clones.

clone_size: NA; v_call: TRBV13; cdr3_aa: ASSLGSGIAF
clone_size: once; v_call: TRBV5-6; cdr3_aa: ASSLTPPYTEAF
clone_size: few; v_call: TRBV5-4; cdr3_aa: ASSPEQGRLYGYT
clone_size: NA; v_call: TRBV9; cdr3_aa: ASSVVGHGYNEQF
clone_size: NA; v_call: TRBV11-2; cdr3_aa: ASSLERTTYGYT
clone_size: NA; v_call: TRBV15; cdr3_aa: ATSREPQGYGYT
clone_size: NA; v_call: TRBV7-6; cdr3_aa: ASSESGLADSYEQY
clone_size: NA; v_call: TRBV2; cdr3_aa: ATTGGGETQY
clone_size: NA; v_call: TRBV13; cdr3_aa: ASSLFPGLAGGVGENEQF
clone_size: NA; v_call: TRBV11-2; cdr3_aa: ASTHVRGGATEAF
clone_size: NA; v_call: TRBV11-3; cdr3_aa: ASSVGARVTDTQY
clone_size: NA; v_call: TRBV4-1; cdr3_aa: ASSAWTSDLSYEQY
clone_size: NA; v_call: TRBV18; cdr3_aa: ASSPGRDQPQH
clone_size: few; v_call: TRBV6-1; cdr3_aa: ASSTRGSGRSEQY
clone_size: NA; v_call: TRBV14; cdr3_aa: ASSQEGPAGPLYGYT
clone_size: NA; v_call: TRBV6-5; cdr3_aa: ASSSQGGRTEAF
clone_size: NA; v_call: TRBV2; cdr3_aa: ASSRTSGSYNEQF
clone_size: NA; v_call: TRBV5-4; cdr3_aa: ASRVTGSSYNEQF
clone_size: NA; v_call: TRBV5-1; cdr3_aa: ASSFWAGGNEQF
clone_size: NA; v_call: TRBV2; cdr3_aa: ASRTGNSPLH
clone_size: NA; v_call: TRBV5-1; cdr3_aa: ASSLGNGARDEQY
clone_size: few; v_call: TRBV9; cdr3_aa: ASSPGQGVSYEQY
clone_size: NA; v_call: TRBV7-6; cdr3_aa: ASSSGLGQY
clone_size: NA; v_call: TRBV7-9; cdr3_aa: SCVRPYEQY
clone_size: NA; v_call: TRBV5-4; cdr3_aa: ASSLSPGQGADQPQH
clone_size: NA; v_call: TRBV7-6; cdr3_aa: ASRTSSTDTQY
clone_size: NA; v_call: TRBV6-5; cdr3_aa: ASSYGGGAWEQY